This is a list of T cell receptor beta chains from one sample in a study of T cell responses to AZD1222 COVID-19 vaccine. Produced via immunoSEQ multiplex PCR; TCRdb's table is partial and in-frame only. The sample has some 120,000 clones, 88% seen once; the top ten hold over 8.5%. The starting material was peripheral blood, obtained on day 0 of AZD1222 vaccination. The receptors come from an adult in good health. Both conserved end residues are part of each CDR3. The D gene is left open where the match is weak. The size field is filled for only some rows; it gives once, few, many or a size class.

D gene: TRBD1
J gene: TRBJ1-2
V gene: TRBV6-5
clone size: NA
CDR3 DNA: TGTGCCAGCAGGGTAGTAGGGGGCGCTAACTATGGCTACACCTTC
CDR3 protein: CASRVVGGANYGYTF

D gene: TRBD2
J gene: TRBJ2-1
V gene: TRBV7-6
clone size: NA
CDR3 DNA: TGTGCCAGCAGAGAAGCGGGGGGCTACGTGAGCTCCTACAATGAGCAGTTCTTC
CDR3 protein: CASREAGGYVSSYNEQFF

D gene: TRBD1
J gene: TRBJ1-2
V gene: TRBV5-4
clone size: NA
CDR3 DNA: TGTGCCAGCAGCTTCTACGACAGGGGAGGCTATGGCTACACCTTC
CDR3 protein: CASSFYDRGGYGYTF

D gene: NA
J gene: TRBJ2-4
V gene: TRBV18
clone size: NA
CDR3 DNA: TGTGCCAGCTCACCCACAGAGACCAAAAACATTCAGTACTTC
CDR3 protein: CASSPTETKNIQYF

D gene: TRBD1
J gene: TRBJ1-1
V gene: TRBV18
clone size: NA
CDR3 DNA: TGTGCCAGCTCACCGTCGACAGGGCGGAACACTGAAGCTTTCTTT
CDR3 protein: CASSPSTGRNTEAFF

D gene: TRBD1
J gene: TRBJ2-7
V gene: TRBV7-2
clone size: NA
CDR3 DNA: TGTGCCAGCAGCACCGGACAGGGCGCCTACGAGCAGTACTTC
CDR3 protein: CASSTGQGAYEQYF

D gene: NA
J gene: TRBJ2-4
V gene: TRBV4-1
clone size: NA
CDR3 DNA: TGCGCCAGCAGCCAGCCTACAGGGTTCGGGGGCAAAAACATTCAGTACTTC
CDR3 protein: CASSQPTGFGGKNIQYF

D gene: NA
J gene: TRBJ1-1
V gene: TRBV4-1
clone size: NA
CDR3 DNA: TGCGCCACCTCGACCCCTATGAACACTGAAGCTTTCTTT
CDR3 protein: CATSTPMNTEAFF

D gene: NA
J gene: TRBJ1-1
V gene: TRBV18
clone size: NA
CDR3 DNA: TGTGCCAGCTCAGCGGGTTGGGGGAGCACTGAAGCTTTCTTT
CDR3 protein: CASSAGWGSTEAFF

D gene: NA
J gene: TRBJ2-7
V gene: TRBV7-3
clone size: NA
CDR3 DNA: TGTGCCAGCAGCCCCCAACAGGGATACGAGCAGTACTTC
CDR3 protein: CASSPQQGYEQYF

D gene: NA
J gene: TRBJ2-7
V gene: TRBV2
clone size: NA
CDR3 DNA: TGTGCCAGCAGGCGAAGCCCGGACGGAACCTACGAGCAGTACTTC
CDR3 protein: CASRRSPDGTYEQYF

D gene: NA
J gene: TRBJ2-7
V gene: TRBV21-1
clone size: NA
CDR3 DNA: TGTGCCAGCAGCAAATATTCCCCTAGGGCGGTAAATTCCTACGAGCAGTACTTC
CDR3 protein: CASSKYSPRAVNSYEQYF

D gene: NA
J gene: TRBJ1-1
V gene: TRBV5-1
clone size: NA
CDR3 DNA: TGCGCCAGCAGCTTGTTCCCGGGACATGCTTTCTTT
CDR3 protein: CASSLFPGHAFF

D gene: NA
J gene: TRBJ2-1
V gene: TRBV5-1
clone size: NA
CDR3 DNA: TGCGCCAGCAGCTTGGGGGCGGCCCACAATGAGCAGTTCTTC
CDR3 protein: CASSLGAAHNEQFF

D gene: TRBD1
J gene: TRBJ1-1
V gene: TRBV7-9
clone size: NA
CDR3 DNA: TGTGCCAGCAGCTCCCGGACAGGAGTGAACACTGAAGCTTTCTTT
CDR3 protein: CASSSRTGVNTEAFF

D gene: NA
J gene: TRBJ1-4
V gene: TRBV27
clone size: NA
CDR3 DNA: TGTGCCAGCAGTTTATCGCGTAATGAAAAACTGTTTTTT
CDR3 protein: CASSLSRNEKLFF

D gene: NA
J gene: TRBJ1-1
V gene: TRBV28
clone size: once
CDR3 DNA: TGTGCCAGCACCGGACCGCCGATTATGAACACTGAAGCTTTCTTT
CDR3 protein: CASTGPPIMNTEAFF

D gene: TRBD1
J gene: TRBJ1-5
V gene: TRBV7-2
clone size: NA
CDR3 DNA: TGTGCCAGCAGCAGACAGGGGTGGAGTCAGCCCCAGCATTTT
CDR3 protein: CASSRQGWSQPQHF

D gene: TRBD1
J gene: TRBJ1-1
V gene: TRBV10-3
clone size: few
CDR3 DNA: TGTGCCACCATACAGGGGATGAACACTGAAGCTTTCTTT
CDR3 protein: CATIQGMNTEAFF

D gene: NA
J gene: TRBJ1-1
V gene: TRBV7-2
clone size: NA
CDR3 DNA: TGTGCCAGCAGCTTAATGGGGGGCGGAACTGAAGCTTTCTTT
CDR3 protein: CASSLMGGGTEAFF

D gene: NA
J gene: TRBJ2-1
V gene: TRBV7-3
clone size: NA
CDR3 DNA: TGTGCCAGCAGCTTAAGGACTGGTCCCAATGAGCAGTTCTTC
CDR3 protein: CASSLRTGPNEQFF

D gene: NA
J gene: TRBJ2-2
V gene: TRBV19
clone size: once
CDR3 DNA: TGTGCCAGTAGTCCTAGCGCAGGGGAGGCCGGGGAGCTGTTTTTT
CDR3 protein: CASSPSAGEAGELFF

D gene: NA
J gene: TRBJ2-5
V gene: TRBV12-3/TRBV12-4
clone size: NA
CDR3 DNA: TGTGCCAGCAGTTTGCAGGGTCGAGAGACCCAGTACTTC
CDR3 protein: CASSLQGRETQYF

D gene: NA
J gene: TRBJ1-1
V gene: TRBV19
clone size: NA
CDR3 DNA: TGTGCCAGTAGTATAAGGGTCCCCATGAACACTGAAGCTTTCTTT
CDR3 protein: CASSIRVPMNTEAFF

D gene: NA
J gene: TRBJ1-3
V gene: TRBV3-1/TRBV3-2
clone size: NA
CDR3 DNA: TGTGCCAGCAGCCAATACTCTGGAAACACCATATATTTT
CDR3 protein: CASSQYSGNTIYF

D gene: NA
J gene: TRBJ1-4
V gene: TRBV30
clone size: NA
CDR3 DNA: TGTGCCTGGAGTCCCCTTAATGAAAAACTGTTTTTT
CDR3 protein: CAWSPLNEKLFF

D gene: TRBD1
J gene: TRBJ2-4
V gene: TRBV7-2
clone size: NA
CDR3 DNA: TGTGCCAGCAGCCCTACGACAGGGGTGGGGAACATTCAGTACTTC
CDR3 protein: CASSPTTGVGNIQYF

D gene: TRBD1
J gene: TRBJ1-2
V gene: TRBV7-9
clone size: NA
CDR3 DNA: TGTGCCAGCAGCTGGGACAGGGGGCCCTATGGCTACACCTTC
CDR3 protein: CASSWDRGPYGYTF

D gene: TRBD1
J gene: TRBJ1-3
V gene: TRBV7-9
clone size: once
CDR3 DNA: TGTGCCAGCAGCACCCAACAGGGGTTGTCTGGAAACACCATATATTTT
CDR3 protein: CASSTQQGLSGNTIYF

D gene: NA
J gene: TRBJ1-4
V gene: TRBV19
clone size: NA
CDR3 DNA: TGTGCCAGTAGTGTAGGAGGGAAAAAACTGTTTTTT
CDR3 protein: CASSVGGKKLFF

D gene: TRBD1
J gene: TRBJ2-7
V gene: TRBV29-1
clone size: once
CDR3 DNA: TGCAGCGTTGGAAGGGACAGGGGTGTCGAGCAGTACTTC
CDR3 protein: CSVGRDRGVEQYF

D gene: NA
J gene: TRBJ1-6
V gene: TRBV19
clone size: NA
CDR3 DNA: TGTGCCAGTAGTATTAGGGCGGACGCAAGGGATTCACCCCTCCACTTT
CDR3 protein: CASSIRADARDSPLHF

D gene: NA
J gene: TRBJ1-1
V gene: TRBV30
clone size: NA
CDR3 DNA: TGTGCCTGGAGGACAGTCCCCAACACTGAAGCTTTCTTT
CDR3 protein: CAWRTVPNTEAFF

D gene: NA
J gene: TRBJ1-1
V gene: TRBV18
clone size: NA
CDR3 DNA: TGTGCCAGCTCACCTGCGAGGGGCACTGAAGCTTTCTTT
CDR3 protein: CASSPARGTEAFF

D gene: TRBD1
J gene: TRBJ2-2
V gene: TRBV9
clone size: once
CDR3 DNA: TGTGCCAGCAGCGTGGTAAGGGCAGGGGGAACCGGGGAGCTGTTTTTT
CDR3 protein: CASSVVRAGGTGELFF

D gene: NA
J gene: TRBJ2-7
V gene: TRBV7-2
clone size: NA
CDR3 DNA: TGTGCCAGCAGCTCAGATAGTAACGAGCAGTACTTC
CDR3 protein: CASSSDSNEQYF

D gene: NA
J gene: TRBJ1-5
V gene: TRBV28
clone size: once
CDR3 DNA: TGTGCCAGCAGTTTGAGGGGAAAGGGCAATCAGCCCCAGCATTTT
CDR3 protein: CASSLRGKGNQPQHF

D gene: NA
J gene: TRBJ1-1
V gene: TRBV28
clone size: NA
CDR3 DNA: TGTGCCAGCAGTGGGACTGCCGAGAGAGCTTTCTTT
CDR3 protein: CASSGTAERAFF

D gene: TRBD1
J gene: TRBJ1-1
V gene: TRBV7-2
clone size: NA
CDR3 DNA: TGTGCCAGCAGCTTCGGACAGGGGAACACTGAAGCTTTCTTT
CDR3 protein: CASSFGQGNTEAFF

D gene: NA
J gene: TRBJ1-2
V gene: TRBV5-1
clone size: few
CDR3 DNA: TGCGCCAGCAGGGTTGAGGCTAACTATGGCTACACCTTC
CDR3 protein: CASRVEANYGYTF

D gene: NA
J gene: TRBJ2-3
V gene: TRBV29-1
clone size: few
CDR3 DNA: TGCAGCGTTGATGAGGCCAGTCGCAGTGGGCAGTATTTT
CDR3 protein: CSVDEASRSGQYF

D gene: TRBD2
J gene: TRBJ2-2
V gene: TRBV28
clone size: NA
CDR3 DNA: TGTGCCAGCGGATCTCGGCGGGGGGTGAACACCGGGGAGCTGTTTTTT
CDR3 protein: CASGSRRGVNTGELFF

D gene: TRBD1
J gene: TRBJ1-2
V gene: TRBV7-8
clone size: NA
CDR3 DNA: TGTGCCAGCAGCCTAGGACAGGGCTTTGGCTACACCTTC
CDR3 protein: CASSLGQGFGYTF

D gene: NA
J gene: TRBJ1-6
V gene: TRBV13
clone size: NA
CDR3 DNA: TGTGCCAGCAGCGCCCTTAGGGTAGATAATTCACCCCTCCACTTT
CDR3 protein: CASSALRVDNSPLHF

D gene: NA
J gene: TRBJ2-1
V gene: TRBV3-1/TRBV3-2
clone size: NA
CDR3 DNA: TGTGCCAGCAGCCAAGGGGGGGAAAACAATGAGCAGTTCTTC
CDR3 protein: CASSQGGENNEQFF

D gene: NA
J gene: TRBJ2-7
V gene: TRBV19
clone size: NA
CDR3 DNA: TGTGCCAGTAGTACAGGGTGGGGGGCCTCCTACGAGCAGTACTTC
CDR3 protein: CASSTGWGASYEQYF

D gene: NA
J gene: TRBJ1-5
V gene: TRBV12-3/TRBV12-4
clone size: NA
CDR3 DNA: TGTGCCAGCAGTACCCAAAATCAGCCCCAGCATTTT
CDR3 protein: CASSTQNQPQHF

D gene: NA
J gene: TRBJ1-2
V gene: TRBV28
clone size: NA
CDR3 DNA: TGTGCCAGCAGTTTATACTATGGCTACACCTTC
CDR3 protein: CASSLYYGYTF